This T cell receptor beta chain was sequenced for a study of shared clonotypes between healthy human individuals. Study-wide results and limits: In contrast to clonotypes shared by all four donors, non-shared clonotypes had lower generation probabilities. Although depth was large, rarefaction showed that sequencing of the sorted subsets was incomplete. About 5.2% was the fraction of naive CD4 clonotypes found shared across several donors.

With respect to this clone: Its antigen remains unidentified.

The germline V gene has CDR1 SGHKS and CDR2 YYEKEE (reference sequence). This CDR3 has 16 amino acids. J lost 6 bases, V lost 5 bases, and 13 bases had no gene match. Clones were read by immunoSEQ multiplex PCR, and TCRdb kept only the in-frame ones, dropping some. This table has 1,400,000 or so clones, around 98.5% appearing once. The chain recombines TRBV5-5 with TRBJ1-2; the match to TRBD1 covers 10 bases. This clonotype originated in a young man in good health. Sequenced input: naive CD4+ T cells sorted from blood. Subset reported: CD45RA+ positively selected. This CDR3 is CASSHIGTGVFDGYTF. CDR3 coding DNA: TGTGCCAGCAGTCATATCGGGACAGGGGTCTTTGATGGCTACACCTTC.